Presented here are 3 T cell receptor beta chains from one specimen sequenced in a study of T cells in Graves' hyperthyroidism and ophthalmopathy. TCR beta CDR3 regions were amplified from RNA transcripts. HTBI primers drove first-round RT-PCR of the TCR CDR3. TCRdb itself ran the multiplex PCR reads through MiXCR, one entry per CDR3 protein. The data contain roughly 400,000 distinct CDR3 sequences, 11% to 15% of them singletons. Material for sequencing was blood. All receptors come from a man aged 50-59 years with Graves' ophthalmopathy.

This clonotype has just a few counts. The gene calls are TRBV18 and TRBJ1-4; TRBD1 matches at 12 bases. The CDR3 loop spans 17 amino acids. Germline V CDR1 and CDR2: KGHSH, LQKENI. The V and J ends lost 4 bases and 3 bases, in that order; junction bases with no gene match: 6. The CDR3 reads CASSLGQGAPSNEKLFF. The CDR3 region has the DNA TGTGCCAGCTCACTGGGACAGGGGGCGCCGTCTAATGAAAAACTGTTTTTT.

This clonotype was seen ten or more times. The chain employs TRBV2 and TRBJ2-7; D remains ambiguous. The CDR3 contains 14 residues. CDR1 is SNHLY and CDR2 is FYNNEI in the germline V gene. V dropped 6 bases and J dropped 0 bases, with 12 bases sitting between them. CDR3 DNA: TGTGCCAGCAGCTACGGAACCATCTCCTACGAGCAGTACTTC. Encoded protein: CASSYGTISYEQYF.

This clonotype was seen ten or more times. This chain connects TRBV7-9 to TRBJ1-1; D is possibly TRBD1 (5 bases). Trimming took 5 bases from V and 8 from J, leaving 15 bases between them. In germline, CDR1 is SEHNR, CDR2 FQNEAQ (reference sequence). The CDR3 is 13 amino acids. CDR3 bases: TGTGCCAGCAGCCCTCGTGGGGGAGGCGAAGCTTTCTTT. Translation: CASSPRGGGEAFF.